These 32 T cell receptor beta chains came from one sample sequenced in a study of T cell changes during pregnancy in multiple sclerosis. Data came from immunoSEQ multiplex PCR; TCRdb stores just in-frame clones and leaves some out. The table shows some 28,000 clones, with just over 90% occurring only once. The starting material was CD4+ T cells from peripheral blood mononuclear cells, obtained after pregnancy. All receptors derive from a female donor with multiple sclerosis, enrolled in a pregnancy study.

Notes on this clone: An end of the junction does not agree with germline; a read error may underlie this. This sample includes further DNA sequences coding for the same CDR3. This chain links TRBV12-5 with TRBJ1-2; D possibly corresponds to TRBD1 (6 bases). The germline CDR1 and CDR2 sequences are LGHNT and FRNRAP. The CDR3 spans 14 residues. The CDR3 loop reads CASGLGLQGGGYTF. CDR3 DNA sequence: TGTGCTAGTGGCTTGGGACTACAGGGTGGCGGCTACACCTTC.

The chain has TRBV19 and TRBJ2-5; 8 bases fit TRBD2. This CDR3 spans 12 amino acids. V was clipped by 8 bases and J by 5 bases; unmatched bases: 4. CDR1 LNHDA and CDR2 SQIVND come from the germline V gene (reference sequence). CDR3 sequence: CASGGTRETQYF. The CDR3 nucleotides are TGTGCCAGTGGCGGGACTAGGGAGACCCAGTACTTC.

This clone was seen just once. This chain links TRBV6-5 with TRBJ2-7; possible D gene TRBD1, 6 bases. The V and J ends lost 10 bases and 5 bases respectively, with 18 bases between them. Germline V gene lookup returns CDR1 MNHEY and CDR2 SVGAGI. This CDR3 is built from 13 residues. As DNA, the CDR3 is TGTGCCACCTCCCCTCCAGGGGCCGACGAGCAGTACTTC. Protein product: CATSPPGADEQYF.

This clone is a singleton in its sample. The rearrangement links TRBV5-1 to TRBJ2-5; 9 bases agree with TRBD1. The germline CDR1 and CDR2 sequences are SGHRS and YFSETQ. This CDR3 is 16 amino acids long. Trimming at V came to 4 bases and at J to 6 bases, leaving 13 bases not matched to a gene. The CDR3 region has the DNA TGCGCCAGCAGCATATCCACAGGGGGCGGTGGAAAGACCCAGTACTTC. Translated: CASSISTGGGGKTQYF.

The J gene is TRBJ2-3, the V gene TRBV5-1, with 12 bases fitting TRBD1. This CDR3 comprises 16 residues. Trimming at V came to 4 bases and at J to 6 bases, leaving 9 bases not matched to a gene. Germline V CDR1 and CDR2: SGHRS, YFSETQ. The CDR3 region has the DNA TGCGCCAGCAGCGCGACGGGACAGGGGGCCGGCGATACGCAGTATTTT. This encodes CASSATGQGAGDTQYF.

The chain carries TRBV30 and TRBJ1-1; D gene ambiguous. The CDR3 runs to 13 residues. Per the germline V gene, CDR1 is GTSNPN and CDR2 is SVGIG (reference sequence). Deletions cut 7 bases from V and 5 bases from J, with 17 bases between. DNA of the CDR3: TGTGCCTCAAAACGAGCCGGAGGGACTGAAGCTTTCTTT. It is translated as CASKRAGGTEAFF.

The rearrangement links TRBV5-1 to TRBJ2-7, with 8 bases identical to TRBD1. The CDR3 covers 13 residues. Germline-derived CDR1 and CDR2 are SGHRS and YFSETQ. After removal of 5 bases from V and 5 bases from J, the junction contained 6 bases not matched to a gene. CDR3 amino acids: CASSYQGADEQYF. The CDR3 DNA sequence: TGCGCCAGCAGTTATCAGGGGGCGGACGAGCAGTACTTC.

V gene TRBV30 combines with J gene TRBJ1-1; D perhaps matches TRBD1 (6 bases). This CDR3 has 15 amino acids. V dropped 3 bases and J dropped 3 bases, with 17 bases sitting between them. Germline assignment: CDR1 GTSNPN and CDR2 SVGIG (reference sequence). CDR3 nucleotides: TGTGCCTGGAGCCGCACAGGGACCGTCGACACTGAAGCTTTCTTT. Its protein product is CAWSRTGTVDTEAFF.

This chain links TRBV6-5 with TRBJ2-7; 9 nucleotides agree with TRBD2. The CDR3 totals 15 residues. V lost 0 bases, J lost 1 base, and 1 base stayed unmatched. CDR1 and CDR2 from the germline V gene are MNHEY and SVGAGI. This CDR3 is CASSYSLAGSYEQYF. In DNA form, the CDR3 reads TGTGCCAGCAGTTACTCGCTAGCGGGATCCTACGAGCAGTACTTC.

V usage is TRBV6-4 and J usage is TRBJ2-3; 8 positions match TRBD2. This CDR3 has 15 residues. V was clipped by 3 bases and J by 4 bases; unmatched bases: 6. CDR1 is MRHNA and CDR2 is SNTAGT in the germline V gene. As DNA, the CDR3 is TGTGCCAGCAGTGAGTCGGGAGGGCAGGCAGATACGCAGTATTTT. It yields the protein CASSESGGQADTQYF.

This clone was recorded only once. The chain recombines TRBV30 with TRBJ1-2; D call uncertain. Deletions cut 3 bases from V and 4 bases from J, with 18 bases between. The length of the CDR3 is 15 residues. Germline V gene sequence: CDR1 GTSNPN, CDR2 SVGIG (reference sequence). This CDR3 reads CAWSATDYDFYGYTF. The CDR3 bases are TGTGCCTGGAGCGCCACAGACTACGATTTCTATGGCTACACCTTC.

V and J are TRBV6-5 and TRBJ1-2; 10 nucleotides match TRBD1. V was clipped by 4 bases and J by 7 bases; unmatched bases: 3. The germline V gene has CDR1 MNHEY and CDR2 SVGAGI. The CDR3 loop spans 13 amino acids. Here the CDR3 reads CASSWDRGAGYTF. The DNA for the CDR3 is TGTGCCAGCAGTTGGGACAGGGGTGCTGGCTACACCTTC.

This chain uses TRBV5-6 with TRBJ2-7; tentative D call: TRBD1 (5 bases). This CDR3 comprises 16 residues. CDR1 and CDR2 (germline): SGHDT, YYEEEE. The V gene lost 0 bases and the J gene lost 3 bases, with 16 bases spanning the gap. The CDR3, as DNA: TGTGCCAGCAGCTTGGGGCGTTGGACAACCGGCTACGAGCAGTACTTC. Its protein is CASSLGRWTTGYEQYF.

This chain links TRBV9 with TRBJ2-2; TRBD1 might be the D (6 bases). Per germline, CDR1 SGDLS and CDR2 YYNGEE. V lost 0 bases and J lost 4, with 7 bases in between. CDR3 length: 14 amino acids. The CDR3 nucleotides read TGTGCCAGCAGCGTAGCACAGGGCACCGGGGAGCTGTTTTTT. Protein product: CASSVAQGTGELFF.

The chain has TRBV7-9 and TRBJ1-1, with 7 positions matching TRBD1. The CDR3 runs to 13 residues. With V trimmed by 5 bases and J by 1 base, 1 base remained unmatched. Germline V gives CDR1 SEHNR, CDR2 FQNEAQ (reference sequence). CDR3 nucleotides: TGTGCCAGCAGCCGACAGGGGAACACTGAAGCTTTCTTT. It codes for CASSRQGNTEAFF.

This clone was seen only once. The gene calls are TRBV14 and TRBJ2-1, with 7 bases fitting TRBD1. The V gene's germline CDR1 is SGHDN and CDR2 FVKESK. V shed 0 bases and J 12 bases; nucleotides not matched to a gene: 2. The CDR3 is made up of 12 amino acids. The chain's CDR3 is CASSQDAGGQFF. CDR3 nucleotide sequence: TGTGCCAGCAGCCAAGACGCAGGGGGGCAGTTCTTC.

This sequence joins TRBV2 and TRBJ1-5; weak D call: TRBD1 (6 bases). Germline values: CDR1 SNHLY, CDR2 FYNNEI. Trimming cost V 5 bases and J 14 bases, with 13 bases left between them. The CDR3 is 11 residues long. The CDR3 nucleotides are TGTGCCAGCAGTTTAGACCGGGACAAGCATTTT. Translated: CASSLDRDKHF.

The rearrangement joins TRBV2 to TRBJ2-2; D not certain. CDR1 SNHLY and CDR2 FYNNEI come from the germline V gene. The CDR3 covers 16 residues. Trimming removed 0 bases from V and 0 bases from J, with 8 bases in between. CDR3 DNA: TGTGCCAGCAGTGAAGCAGCGATCGCGAACACCGGGGAGCTGTTTTTT. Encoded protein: CASSEAAIANTGELFF.

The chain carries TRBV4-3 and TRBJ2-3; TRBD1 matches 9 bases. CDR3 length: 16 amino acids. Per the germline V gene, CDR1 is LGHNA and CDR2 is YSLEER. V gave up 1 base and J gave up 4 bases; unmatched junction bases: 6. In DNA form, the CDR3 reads TGCGCCAGCAGCCAAGTTCGGGGACAGGGCCCAGATACGCAGTATTTT. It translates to CASSQVRGQGPDTQYF.

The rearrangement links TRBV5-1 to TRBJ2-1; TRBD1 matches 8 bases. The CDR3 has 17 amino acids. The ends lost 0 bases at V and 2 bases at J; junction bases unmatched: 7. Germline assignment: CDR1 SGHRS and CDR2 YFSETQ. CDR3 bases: TGCGCCAGCAGCTTGGGGTATGGGGGACAGGCCTACAATGAGCAGTTCTTC. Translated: CASSLGYGGQAYNEQFF.

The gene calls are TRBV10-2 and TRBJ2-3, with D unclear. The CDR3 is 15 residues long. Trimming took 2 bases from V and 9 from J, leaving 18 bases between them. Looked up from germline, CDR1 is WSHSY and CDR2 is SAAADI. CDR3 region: CASSERKSESDTQYF. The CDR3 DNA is TGCGCCAGCAGTGAGAGGAAGTCCGAGAGCGACACGCAGTATTTT.

In DNA form, the CDR3 reads TGTGCCAGCAGCCCTGGAGGAGGCAAAAACATTCAGTACTTC. This sequence encodes CASSPGGGKNIQYF. J is TRBJ2-4 and V is TRBV27; possible D gene TRBD2, 5 bases. Trimming removed 6 bases from V and 3 bases from J, with 12 bases in between. The germline gives CDR1 MNHEY, CDR2 SMNVEV (reference sequence). This CDR3 has 14 amino acids.

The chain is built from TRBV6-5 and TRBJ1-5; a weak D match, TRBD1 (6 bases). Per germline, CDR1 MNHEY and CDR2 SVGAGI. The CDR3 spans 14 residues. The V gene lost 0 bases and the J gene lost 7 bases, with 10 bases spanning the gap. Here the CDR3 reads CASSYSGGEQPQHF. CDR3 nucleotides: TGTGCCAGCAGTTACTCAGGGGGTGAACAGCCCCAGCATTTT.

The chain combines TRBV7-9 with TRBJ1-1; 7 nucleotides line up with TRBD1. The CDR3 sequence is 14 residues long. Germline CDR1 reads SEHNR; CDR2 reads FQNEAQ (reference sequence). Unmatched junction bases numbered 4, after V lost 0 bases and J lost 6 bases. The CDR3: CASSLATTGPEAFF. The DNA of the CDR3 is TGTGCCAGCAGCTTAGCAACGACAGGGCCTGAAGCTTTCTTT.

In DNA, the CDR3 is TGTGCCAGCTCCGGGAGCTCCTACAATGAGCAGTTCTTC. Residues: CASSGSSYNEQFF. The rearrangement joins TRBV2 to TRBJ2-1; D might be TRBD2 (6 bases). CDR1 SNHLY and CDR2 FYNNEI come from the germline V gene. The length of the CDR3 is 13 residues. Deletions cut 8 bases from V and 0 bases from J, with 8 bases between.

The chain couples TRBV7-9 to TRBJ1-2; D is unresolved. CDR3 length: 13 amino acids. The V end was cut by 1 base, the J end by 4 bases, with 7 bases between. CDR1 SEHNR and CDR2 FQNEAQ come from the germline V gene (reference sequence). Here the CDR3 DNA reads TGTGCCAGCAGCTTAGGAGGAGTCTATGGCTACACCTTC. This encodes CASSLGGVYGYTF.

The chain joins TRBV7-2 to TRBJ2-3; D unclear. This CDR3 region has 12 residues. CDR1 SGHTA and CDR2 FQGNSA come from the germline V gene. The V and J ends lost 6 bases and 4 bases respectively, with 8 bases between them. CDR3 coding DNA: TGTGCCAGCAGAATCCAGGCAGATACGCAGTATTTT. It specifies CASRIQADTQYF.

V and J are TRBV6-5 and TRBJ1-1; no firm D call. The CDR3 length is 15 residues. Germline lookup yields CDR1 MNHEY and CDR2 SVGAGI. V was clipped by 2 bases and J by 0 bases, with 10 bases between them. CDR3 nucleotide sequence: TGTGCCAGCAGTTACCAGGAATTCCTGAACACTGAAGCTTTCTTT. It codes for CASSYQEFLNTEAFF.

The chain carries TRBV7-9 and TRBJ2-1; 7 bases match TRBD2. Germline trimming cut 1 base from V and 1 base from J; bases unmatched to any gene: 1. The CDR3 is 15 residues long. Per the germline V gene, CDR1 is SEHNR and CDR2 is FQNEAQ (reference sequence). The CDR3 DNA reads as TGTGCCAGCAGCTTAGACGGGGGGTCCTACAATGAGCAGTTCTTC. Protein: CASSLDGGSYNEQFF.

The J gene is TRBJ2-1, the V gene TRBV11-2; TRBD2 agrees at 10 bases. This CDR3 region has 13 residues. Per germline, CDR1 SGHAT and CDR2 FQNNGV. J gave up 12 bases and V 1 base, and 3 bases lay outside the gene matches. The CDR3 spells CASSLGASGRQFF. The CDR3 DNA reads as TGTGCCAGCAGCTTAGGGGCTAGCGGGAGGCAGTTCTTC.

CDR3 amino acids: CAWSRGNTGELFF. In nucleotides, the CDR3 is TGTGCCTGGAGTAGGGGGAACACCGGGGAGCTGTTTTTT. The chain links TRBV30 to TRBJ2-2, with D perhaps matching TRBD1 (5 bases). The CDR3 consists of 13 residues. Trimming stripped 2 bases from V and 1 base from J, with 5 bases between. Germline V gene data show CDR1 as GTSNPN and CDR2 as SVGIG (reference sequence).

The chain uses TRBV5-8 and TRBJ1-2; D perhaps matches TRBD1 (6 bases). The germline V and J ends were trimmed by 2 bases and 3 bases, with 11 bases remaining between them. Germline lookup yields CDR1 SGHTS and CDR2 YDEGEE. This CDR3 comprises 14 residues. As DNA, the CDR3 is TGTGCCAGCAGCTTACAGGGCGCCTACTATGGCTACACCTTC. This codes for CASSLQGAYYGYTF.